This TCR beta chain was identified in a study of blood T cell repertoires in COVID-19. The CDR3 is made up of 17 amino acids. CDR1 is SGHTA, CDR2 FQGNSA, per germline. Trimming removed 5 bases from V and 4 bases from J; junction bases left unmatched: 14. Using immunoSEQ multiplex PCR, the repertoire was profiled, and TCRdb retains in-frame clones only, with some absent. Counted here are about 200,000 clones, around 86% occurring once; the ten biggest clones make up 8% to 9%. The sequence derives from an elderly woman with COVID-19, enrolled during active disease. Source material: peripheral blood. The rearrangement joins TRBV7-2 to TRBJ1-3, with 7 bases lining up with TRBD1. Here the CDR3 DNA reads TGTGCCAGCAGCCAAATACGAGTAAGACAGGGAGGAAACACCATATATTTT. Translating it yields CASSQIRVRQGGNTIYF.